This TCR beta chain was documented in a study of glioma-infiltrating T cells after dendritic cell vaccination. Using immunoSEQ multiplex PCR, the repertoire was profiled, and TCRdb retains in-frame clones only, with some absent. Of about 82,000 clones in the sample, about 90% were seen once. This CDR3 comprises 15 residues. Losses at the gene ends were 3 bases for V and 0 bases for J; bases not matched to a gene: 3. The germline V gene has CDR1 LNHDA and CDR2 SQIVND (reference sequence). None of the glioblastoma patients had an isocitrate dehydrogenase mutation. Specimen: blood, collected before dendritic cell vaccination. The TCR sequence derives from a human donor with glioblastoma. The chain combines TRBV19 with TRBJ2-7; 9 bases agree with TRBD2. The CDR3 DNA reads as TGTGCCAGTAGTATCCTAGCGGGGTTCTCCTACGAGCAGTACTTC. Translated: CASSILAGFSYEQYF.